This passage covers 16 T cell receptor beta chains from one sample sequenced in a study of CD8 T cells in ankylosing spondylitis. TCRdb re-derived calls from the 5' RACE reads in MiXCR, one entry per CDR3 protein. In the table there are roughly 300,000 distinct CDR3 sequences, 7% to 9% of which are singletons. No antigens are known for them. Notes on the study in general: For ankylosing spondylitis blood, a TCR beta motif of about eight highly homologous variants appeared characteristic.

Material for sequencing was blood, either unsorted or a sorted T cell fraction (not recorded which). The receptors stem from a male donor with ankylosing spondylitis.

This clonotype was observed a few times. The chain links TRBV29-1 to TRBJ2-2; 10 bases are shared with TRBD1. Germline trimming cut 7 bases from V and 7 bases from J; bases unmatched to any gene: 12. Per germline, CDR1 SQVTM and CDR2 ANQGSEA. This CDR3 spans 15 amino acids. The CDR3, as DNA: TGCAGCGAGCCGGGACAGGGGTCTGGTAACGGGGAGCTGTTTTTT. Translation: CSEPGQGSGNGELFF.

J is TRBJ2-3 and V is TRBV10-1; D may match TRBD1 or TRBD2 (5 bases each). CDR1 is WNHNN and CDR2 is SYGVQD in the germline V gene (reference sequence). With 3 bases removed from V and 3 bases from J, the gap between germline ends came to 13 bases. The CDR3 extends over 15 amino acids. CDR3 nucleotides: TGCGCCAGCAGTGAAAACAGTTGGGGGACAGATACGCAGTATTTT. Translated, it gives CASSENSWGTDTQYF.

A few counts support this clonotype. V is TRBV6-2 or TRBV6-3 and J is TRBJ1-1, with 8 nucleotides matching TRBD1. CDR3 size: 15 residues. J was trimmed by 2 bases and V by 6 bases; bases with no gene match: 8. Germline V lookup: CDR1 MNHEY, CDR2 SVGEGT. CDR3 sequence (DNA): TGTGCCAGCAGCGATCCGGGACAGGTAAACACTGAAGCTTTCTTT. This sequence encodes CASSDPGQVNTEAFF.

V gene TRBV10-3 combines with J gene TRBJ2-5; 8 bases are shared with TRBD2. The V and J ends lost 5 bases and 3 bases, in that order; junction bases with no gene match: 5. Germline lookup yields CDR1 ENHRY and CDR2 SYGVKD. The CDR3 runs to 14 residues. The CDR3, as DNA: TGTGCCATCAGTTCGGCGGGAGGCGAAGAGACCCAGTACTTC. Translation: CAISSAGGEETQYF.

This clonotype was observed many times. This chain links TRBV7-8 with TRBJ2-5, with TRBD2 matching over 7 bases. The CDR3 runs 13 residues. The trim removed 4 bases at V and 4 bases at J, leaving 3 bases unmatched. CDR1 SGHVS and CDR2 FQNEAQ come from the germline V gene. This CDR3 is CASSYRTRETQYF. CDR3 DNA: TGTGCCAGCAGCTACAGGACTAGAGAGACCCAGTACTTC.

This clonotype was seen repeatedly, ten times or more. V gene TRBV29-1 combines with J gene TRBJ2-7; 11 bases agree with TRBD2. The CDR3 runs 15 residues. Germline CDR1 SQVTM, CDR2 ANQGSEA. Unmatched junction bases numbered 9, after V lost 5 bases and J lost 3 bases. The CDR3 sequence: CSVLAGGRQGYEQYF. DNA for the CDR3: TGCAGCGTTCTAGCGGGAGGACGTCAAGGCTACGAGCAGTACTTC.

CDR3 sequence (DNA): TGTGCCAGCAGCTTAGTTATAGACAACACCTACGAGCAGTACTTC. Translating gives CASSLVIDNTYEQYF. The chain couples TRBV7-8 to TRBJ2-7; D remains unclear. The germline gives CDR1 SGHVS, CDR2 FQNEAQ. V shed 1 base and J shed 2 bases, with 12 bases lying between them. There are 15 residues in the CDR3.

The chain couples TRBV5-1 to TRBJ2-2; TRBD1 matches 7 bases. V was clipped by 6 bases and J by 5 bases; unmatched bases: 13. This CDR3 comprises 16 residues. The germline V gene has CDR1 SGHRS and CDR2 YFSETQ. The CDR3 loop reads CASKNSDRMSTGELFF. DNA for the CDR3: TGCGCCAGCAAGAATTCGGACAGGATGAGTACCGGGGAGCTGTTTTTT.

The chain uses TRBV2 and TRBJ1-1; D is uncertain. The CDR3 has 12 residues. Between the trimmed V and J ends, which lost 8 bases and 5 bases, there was a span of 12 bases. Germline V gene sequence: CDR1 SNHLY, CDR2 FYNNEI. CDR3 protein: CASFMRETEAFF. The CDR3 DNA reads TGTGCCAGCTTTATGCGAGAGACTGAAGCTTTCTTT.

In its sample, this clonotype was seen many times. The rearrangement joins TRBV5-1 to TRBJ2-2; 12 bases are a match to TRBD2. CDR1 is SGHRS and CDR2 is YFSETQ in the germline V gene. Trimming cost V 3 bases and J 5 bases; bases outside gene matches: 5. The length of the CDR3 is 16 residues. CDR3 in amino acids: CASSSRLAGVTGELFF. The CDR3, as DNA: TGCGCCAGCAGCTCCCGACTAGCGGGAGTAACCGGGGAGCTGTTTTTT.

This clonotype was counted a few times. The rearrangement uses TRBV6-1 and TRBJ2-1, with 11 bases fitting TRBD1. The CDR3 runs to 16 residues. The trim removed 5 bases at V and 6 bases at J, leaving 9 bases unmatched. Per germline, CDR1 MNHNS and CDR2 SASEGT. CDR3 in DNA: TGTGCCAGCAGTCCCCTCAGGACAGGGGGCGTCAATGAGCAGTTCTTC. Its translation: CASSPLRTGGVNEQFF.

This clonotype was detected only a few times. The chain couples TRBV5-1 to TRBJ2-2, with 13 bases aligning to TRBD2. From germline, CDR1 is SGHRS and CDR2 YFSETQ. Trimming cost V 3 bases and J 5 bases; bases outside gene matches: 1. The CDR3 runs to 15 residues. This chain's CDR3 is CASSWTSGRTGELFF. The CDR3 DNA sequence: TGCGCCAGCAGCTGGACTAGCGGGAGAACCGGGGAGCTGTTTTTT.

In its sample, this clonotype was seen many times. The V gene is TRBV7-2, the J gene TRBJ1-3, with unresolved D. Trimming left V 3 bases short and J 0 bases short, with 12 bases between. This CDR3 has 16 residues. Germline V gene sequence: CDR1 SGHTA, CDR2 FQGNSA. The chain's CDR3 is CASSFSGDVSGNTIYF. The CDR3 nucleotides are TGTGCCAGCAGCTTCTCGGGAGACGTCTCTGGAAACACCATATATTTT.

At least ten counts were recorded for this clonotype. This chain connects TRBV12-3 or TRBV12-4 to TRBJ2-3; D is perhaps TRBD1 (6 bases). V lost 0 bases and J lost 4, with 8 bases in between. There are 14 residues in the CDR3. CDR3 sequence: CASSLAAGADTQYF. CDR3 in DNA: TGTGCCAGCAGTTTAGCTGCAGGGGCAGATACGCAGTATTTT.

This rearrangement joins TRBV2 to TRBJ1-1; maybe TRBD1 (6 bases). The CDR3 has 16 residues. Trimming pared 4 bases from V and 0 bases from J, leaving 15 bases between. Germline CDR1 is SNHLY and CDR2 is FYNNEI. The CDR3 bases are TGTGCCAGCAGTGCAGGGGCGACGTTGATGAACACTGAAGCTTTCTTT. Its translation is CASSAGATLMNTEAFF.

This chain connects TRBV7-2 to TRBJ2-7, with 9 positions matching TRBD2. The CDR3 totals 15 residues. With 1 base clipped from V and 1 base from J, the junction kept 2 bases outside the gene matches. CDR1 is SGHTA and CDR2 is FQGNSA in the germline V gene. CDR3 residues: CASSLDSGGSYEQYF. The DNA for the CDR3 is TGTGCCAGCAGCTTAGATAGCGGGGGATCCTACGAGCAGTACTTC.